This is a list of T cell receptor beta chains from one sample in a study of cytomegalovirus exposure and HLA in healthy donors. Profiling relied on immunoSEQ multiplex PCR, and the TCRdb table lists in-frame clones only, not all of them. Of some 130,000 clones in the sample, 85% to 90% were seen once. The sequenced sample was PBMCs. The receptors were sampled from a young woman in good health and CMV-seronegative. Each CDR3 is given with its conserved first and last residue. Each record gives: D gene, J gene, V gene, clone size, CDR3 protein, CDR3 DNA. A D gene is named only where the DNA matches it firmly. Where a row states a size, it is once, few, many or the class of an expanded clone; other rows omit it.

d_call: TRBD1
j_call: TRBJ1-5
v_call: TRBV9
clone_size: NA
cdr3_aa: CASSAGQGRPDQPQHF
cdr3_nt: TGTGCCAGCAGCGCCGGACAGGGGCGCCCAGATCAGCCCCAGCATTTT

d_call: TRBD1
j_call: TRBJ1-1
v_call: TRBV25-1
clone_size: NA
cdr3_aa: CASSEGQGYRAFF
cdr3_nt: TGTGCCAGCAGTGAAGGACAGGGTTATCGAGCTTTCTTT

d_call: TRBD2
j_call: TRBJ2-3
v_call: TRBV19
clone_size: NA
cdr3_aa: CASSRLAERNTQYF
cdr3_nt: TGTGCCAGCTCGAGACTAGCGGAACGGAATACGCAGTATTTT

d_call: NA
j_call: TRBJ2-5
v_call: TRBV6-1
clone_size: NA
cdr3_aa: CASSEFLGANQETQYF
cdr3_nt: TGTGCCAGCAGTGAATTCCTGGGGGCAAACCAAGAGACCCAGTACTTC

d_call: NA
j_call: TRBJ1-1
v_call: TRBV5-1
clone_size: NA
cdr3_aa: CASSSVGGDTEAFF
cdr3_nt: TGCGCCAGCAGCTCCGTGGGGGGTGACACTGAAGCTTTCTTT

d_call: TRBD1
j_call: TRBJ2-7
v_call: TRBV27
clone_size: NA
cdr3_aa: CASSRRTGQGYYEQYF
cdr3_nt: TGTGCCAGCAGTCGCCGAACGGGACAGGGGTACTACGAGCAGTACTTC

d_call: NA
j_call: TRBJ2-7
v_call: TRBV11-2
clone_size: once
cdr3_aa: CASSSRLGLVLYEQYF
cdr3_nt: TGTGCCAGCAGCTCACGGTTGGGGCTGGTCCTCTACGAGCAGTACTTC

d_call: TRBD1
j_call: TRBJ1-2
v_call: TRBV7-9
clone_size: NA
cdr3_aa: CASSLQGANYGYTF
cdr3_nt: TGTGCCAGCAGCCTACAGGGGGCCAACTATGGCTACACCTTC

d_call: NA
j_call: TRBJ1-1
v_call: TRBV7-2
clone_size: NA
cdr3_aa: CASSLVESRAEAFF
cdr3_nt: TGTGCCAGCAGCTTAGTGGAGAGCAGAGCTGAAGCTTTCTTT

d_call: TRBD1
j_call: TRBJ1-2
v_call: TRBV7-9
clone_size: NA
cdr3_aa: CASSFSTGEVLYTF
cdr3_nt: TGTGCCAGCAGCTTCTCGACAGGGGAAGTTCTCTACACCTTC

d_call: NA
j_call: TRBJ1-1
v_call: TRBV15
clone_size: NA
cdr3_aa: CATSSGGITEAFF
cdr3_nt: TGTGCCACCAGCAGCGGGGGTATCACTGAAGCTTTCTTT

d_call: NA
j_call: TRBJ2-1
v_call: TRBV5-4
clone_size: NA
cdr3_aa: CASSLALYNEQFF
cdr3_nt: TGTGCCAGCAGCTTGGCTCTTTACAATGAGCAGTTCTTC

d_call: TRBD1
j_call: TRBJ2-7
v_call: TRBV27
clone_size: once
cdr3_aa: CASSSTGVEQYF
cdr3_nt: TGTGCCAGCAGTTCCACAGGGGTCGAGCAGTACTTC

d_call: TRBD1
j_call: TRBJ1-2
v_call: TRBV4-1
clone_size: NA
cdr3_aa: CASSQEQGRSGYGYTF
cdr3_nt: TGCGCCAGCAGCCAAGAACAGGGGCGCTCCGGCTATGGCTACACCTTC

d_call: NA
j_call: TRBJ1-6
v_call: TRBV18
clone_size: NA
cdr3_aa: CASSPLGQNSPLHF
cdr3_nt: TGTGCCAGCTCACCACTAGGACAAAATTCACCCCTCCACTTT

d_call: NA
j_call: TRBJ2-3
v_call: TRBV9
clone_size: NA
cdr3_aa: CASSPNPTYTDTQYF
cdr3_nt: TGTGCCAGCAGCCCTAATCCCACTTACACAGATACGCAGTATTTT

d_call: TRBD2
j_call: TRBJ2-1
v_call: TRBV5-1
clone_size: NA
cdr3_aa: CASSLKRGGRSSYNEQFF
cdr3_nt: TGCGCCAGCAGCTTGAAGCGGGGGGGCCGTAGTTCCTACAATGAGCAGTTCTTC

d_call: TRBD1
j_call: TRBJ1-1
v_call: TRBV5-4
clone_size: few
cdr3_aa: CAGTTGGSWDEGAFF
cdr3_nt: TGTGCCGGAACGACAGGGGGCTCCTGGGACGAGGGGGCTTTCTTT

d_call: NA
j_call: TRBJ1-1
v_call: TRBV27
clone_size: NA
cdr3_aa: CASSPLTEAFF
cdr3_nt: TGTGCCAGCAGTCCCCTGACTGAAGCTTTCTTT

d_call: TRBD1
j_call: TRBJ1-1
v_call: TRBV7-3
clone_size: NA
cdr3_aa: CASTTPRQGNTEAFF
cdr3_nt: TGTGCCAGCACCACCCCTAGACAGGGGAACACTGAAGCTTTCTTT

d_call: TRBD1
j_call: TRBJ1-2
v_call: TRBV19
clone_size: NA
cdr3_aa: CASSIWAGGNYGYTF
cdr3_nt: TGTGCCAGTAGTATATGGGCAGGGGGGAACTATGGCTACACCTTC

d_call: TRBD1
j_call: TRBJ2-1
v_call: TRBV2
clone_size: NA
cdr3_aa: CASNGDRASDEQFF
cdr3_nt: TGTGCCAGCAACGGGGACAGGGCTTCCGATGAGCAGTTCTTC

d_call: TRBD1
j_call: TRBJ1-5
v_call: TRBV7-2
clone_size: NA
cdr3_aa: CASSPAPGDRYISNQPQHF
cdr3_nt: TGTGCCAGCAGCCCCGCTCCGGGGGACAGGTATATAAGCAATCAGCCCCAGCATTTT